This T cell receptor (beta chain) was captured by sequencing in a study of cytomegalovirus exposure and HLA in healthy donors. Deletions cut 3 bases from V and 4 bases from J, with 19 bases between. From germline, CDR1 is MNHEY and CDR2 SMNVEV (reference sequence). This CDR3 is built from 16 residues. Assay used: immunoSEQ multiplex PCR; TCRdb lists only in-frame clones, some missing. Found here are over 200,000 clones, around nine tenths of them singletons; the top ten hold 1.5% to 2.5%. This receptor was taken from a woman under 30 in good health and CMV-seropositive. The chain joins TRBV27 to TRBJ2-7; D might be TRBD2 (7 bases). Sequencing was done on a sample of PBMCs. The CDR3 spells CASSLGRGTKKYEQYF. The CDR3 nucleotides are TGTGCCAGCAGTTTGGGGCGGGGGACAAAGAAATACGAGCAGTACTTC.